A single TCR beta chain is shown here with its context. No antigen is known for it. These data come from a study of T cell repertoires in cytomegalovirus infection. For the study at large: Recently described HLA-C-restricted plus well-studied HLA-B-restricted CMV epitopes were used. Public TCR beta signatures indicated both CMV infection and matching HLA type. The study's findings and limits: HLA-C-restricted, CMV-specific TCR beta clonotypes were dominant ex vivo.

A single record per CDR3 protein comes from TCRdb applying MiXCR to the reads. The sample shows about 740,000 distinct CDR3 sequences, around a third of them seen only once. V dropped 8 bases and J dropped 10; count of bases not matched to a gene: 10. The CDR3 length is 14 residues. The germline CDR1 and CDR2 sequences are SGHVT and SQSDAQ. Sequencing used cultured PBMCs, obtained from culture after CMV antigen stimulation. The chain has TRBV7-4 and TRBJ2-1; 11 bases are a match to TRBD2. The sequence was collected from a human donor in good health (CMV status not recorded). Some clones in this sample may be carry-over from other donors' samples. In nucleotides, the CDR3 is TGTGCCAGCGGTTCTAGCGGGGGGCCTGGGGAGCAGTTCTTC. Translated: CASGSSGGPGEQFF. The variable domain in full, completed from reference TRBV7-4 and TRBJ2-1, reads GAGVSQSPRYKVAKRGRDVALRCDSISGHVTLYWYRQTLGQGSEVLTYSQSDAQRDKSGRPSGRFSAERPERSVSTLKIQRTEQGDSAVYLCASGSSGGPGEQFFGPGTRLTVL.